The 9 T cell receptor beta chains given below trace back to one sample, sequenced in a study of post-analysis software for immune sequencing data. The study, taken as a whole, reports: Higher frequency in patients than in controls was seen for about five TRBV segments, with TRBV5-6, TRBV5-1 and TRBV20-1 among them.

These receptors' targets are unknown. Unique molecular identifiers tagged the TCR beta cDNA libraries. One entry per CDR3 protein results from TCRdb running MiXCR on the PCR reads. The sample carries about 430,000 distinct CDR3 sequences, approximately 38% recorded once. Material for sequencing was blood. These receptor sequences come from a girl aged 2 to 10 with multiple sclerosis.

The rearrangement joins TRBV29-1 to TRBJ1-2; tentatively, D is TRBD1 (5 bases). V was clipped by 4 bases and J by 7 bases, with 16 bases between them. CDR3 length: 13 residues. CDR1 is SQVTM and CDR2 is ANQGSEA in the germline V gene. The CDR3 DNA sequence: TGCAGCGTTGTTGGGGGAGGGACCTCTGGCTACACCTTC. Amino acids: CSVVGGGTSGYTF.

V gene TRBV7-2 combines with J gene TRBJ2-7, with a tentative D call TRBD1 (6 bases). CDR1 and CDR2 from the germline V gene are SGHTA and FQGNSA. The V gene lost 1 base and the J gene lost 10 bases, with 20 bases spanning the gap. This CDR3 has 15 residues. CDR3 amino acids: CASSLDAGTGRNQYF. The CDR3 nucleotides read TGTGCCAGCAGCTTAGATGCAGGTACAGGGCGGAACCAGTACTTC. The full variable domain, its missing parts supplied by reference TRBV7-2 and TRBJ2-7, is GAGVSQSPSNKVTEKGKDVELRCDPISGHTALYWYRQSLGQGLEFLIYFQGNSAPDKSGLPSDRFSAERTGGSVSTLTIQRTQQEDSAVYLCASSLDAGTGRNQYFGPGTRLTVT.

About this clonotype: Just one base apart from a much larger clone, this may be a read error. The V gene is TRBV7-2, the J gene TRBJ2-1, with D possibly called TRBD1 or TRBD2 (5 bases each). The CDR3 loop spans 14 amino acids. The V and J ends lost 5 bases and 9 bases respectively, with 17 bases between them. CDR1 SGHTA and CDR2 FQGNSA come from the germline V gene. CDR3 in amino acids: CASSIGPGTGEQFF. DNA for the CDR3: TGTGCCAGCAGCATAGGACCGGGGACCGGTGAGCAGTTCTTC.

V is TRBV9 and J is TRBJ2-1, with 7 bases fitting TRBD2. Germline V lookup: CDR1 SGDLS, CDR2 YYNGEE. V lost 0 bases and J lost 6; bases outside the gene matches: 15. The CDR3 has 18 residues. CDR3 loop: CASSVDPRTSAWGNEQFF. CDR3 bases: TGTGCCAGCAGCGTAGATCCCAGGACTAGTGCATGGGGCAATGAGCAGTTCTTC.

This chain joins TRBV2 and TRBJ2-1, with D possibly being TRBD1 or TRBD2 (5 bases each). The CDR3 has 22 amino acids. CDR1 is SNHLY and CDR2 is FYNNEI in the germline V gene. Trimming took off 0 bases at V and 0 bases at J, with 27 bases between the two ends. In DNA, the CDR3 is TGTGCCAGCAGTGAAGCGCTTCATCCGGGACGAGTCTGGGCGAGCTCCTACAATGAGCAGTTCTTC. It encodes CASSEALHPGRVWASSYNEQFF.

This chain joins TRBV20-1 and TRBJ2-3, with 8 positions matching TRBD2. Germline V gives CDR1 DFQATT, CDR2 SNEGSKA (reference sequence). V lost 4 bases, J lost 0 bases, and 6 bases stayed unmatched. There are 15 residues in the CDR3. CDR3 DNA sequence: TGCAGTGCTACGGGGGGGGCTAGTAGCACAGATACGCAGTATTTT. Its translation: CSATGGASSTDTQYF.

The chain combines TRBV18 with TRBJ2-3, with D unresolved. The germline gives CDR1 KGHSH, CDR2 LQKENI. The CDR3 runs 11 residues. The germline V and J ends were trimmed by 10 bases and 0 bases, with 5 bases remaining between them. Written as DNA, the CDR3 is TGTGCCACCTCCAGCACAGATACGCAGTATTTT. This codes for CATSSTDTQYF. Drawing the rest from reference TRBV18 and TRBJ2-3, the complete variable domain is NAGVMQNPRHLVRRRGQEARLRCSPMKGHSHVYWYRQLPEEGLKFMVYLQKENIIDESGMPKERFSAEFPKEGPSILRIQQVVRGDSAAYFCATSSTDTQYFGPGTRLTVL.

V is TRBV9 and J is TRBJ2-1, with D possibly TRBD2 on 6 matching bases. Looked up from germline, CDR1 is SGDLS and CDR2 is YYNGEE. There are 13 residues in the CDR3. Trimming cost V 0 bases and J 9 bases, with 10 bases left between them. The CDR3 is CASSVGKGGEQFF. In DNA, the CDR3 is TGTGCCAGCAGCGTAGGGAAGGGAGGTGAGCAGTTCTTC.

The chain has TRBV29-1 and TRBJ1-2; D gene uncertain. CDR1 and CDR2 (germline): SQVTM, ANQGSEA. V dropped 5 bases and J dropped 4 bases, with 8 bases sitting between them. This CDR3 spans 11 amino acids. In nucleotides, the CDR3 is TGCAGCGTTAGCCAGTTCTATGGCTACACCTTC. This encodes CSVSQFYGYTF.